A selection of T cell receptor beta chains follows, all from one sample in a study of technical replicates of blood from several donors. The repertoire was sequenced with immunoSEQ multiplex PCR; TCRdb's copy has only in-frame clones and lacks some. The top ten clones hold roughly 0.26% of a sample with approximately 82,000 clones, approximately 94% of them seen once. The source material was T cells isolated from PBMCs. All receptors come from a human donor in good health. The CDR3 runs from the conserved cysteine through the conserved F or W. A D gene is named only where the DNA matches it firmly. Clone size appears in some rows only: once, few, many, or a class for an expanded clone.

V gene	clone size	D gene	J gene	CDR3 DNA	CDR3 protein
TRBV6-6	-	-	TRBJ1-1	TGTGCCAGCAGTTACGCCCAGGGCACTGAAGCTTTCTTT	CASSYAQGTEAFF
TRBV2	-	-	TRBJ1-1	TGTGCCAGCAGTCTTATGAACACTGAAGCTTTCTTT	CASSLMNTEAFF
TRBV28	-	-	TRBJ2-1	TGTGCCAGCAGGAGGGGGGGCCCATACAATGAGCAGTTCTTC	CASRRGGPYNEQFF
TRBV19	-	TRBD2	TRBJ2-7	TGTGCCAGTAGTCCGGGACTAGAGTTTTTCGAGCAGTACTTC	CASSPGLEFFEQYF
TRBV7-9	-	-	TRBJ1-4	TGTGCCAGCAGCTCCACCCGGGGAAGATATGAAAAACTGTTTTTT	CASSSTRGRYEKLFF
TRBV9	-	TRBD1	TRBJ2-7	TGTGCCAGCAGCCACCGGACAGGAACCGAGCAGTACTTC	CASSHRTGTEQYF
TRBV2	-	-	TRBJ1-5	TGTGCCAGCAGTGAAAATGGGGCCGAGCAGGAGCCCCAGCATTTT	CASSENGAEQEPQHF
TRBV7-6	once	-	TRBJ1-1	TGTGCCAGCAGCTCTTACTTCAACACTGAAGCTTTCTTT	CASSSYFNTEAFF
TRBV5-4	-	-	TRBJ1-5	TGTGCCAGCAGCTTGGACCAAGCCCAGGTTCAGCCCCAGCATTTT	CASSLDQAQVQPQHF
TRBV5-1	-	TRBD1	TRBJ2-2	TGCGCCAGCAGCAGCCCGGGACAGGTGAACACCGGGGAGCTGTTTTTT	CASSSPGQVNTGELFF
TRBV11-3	-	TRBD2	TRBJ2-2	TGTGCCAGCAGCTACAGGGTTGGTAGCGGGAGTTCTGTTAACACCGGGGAGCTGTTTTTT	CASSYRVGSGSSVNTGELFF
TRBV4-1	few	TRBD1	TRBJ1-6	TGCGCCAGCAGCCAAGAAGGGTTGAGACAGGGATCACCCCTCCACTTT	CASSQEGLRQGSPLHF
TRBV27	few	TRBD1	TRBJ1-1	TGTGCCAGCAGTCCCCCGACAGGGAACAGGGAAGCTTTCTTT	CASSPPTGNREAFF
TRBV7-2	-	-	TRBJ1-3	TGTGCCAGCAGCCCGCGACAGTTCTCTGGAAACACCATATATTTT	CASSPRQFSGNTIYF
TRBV9	-	-	TRBJ2-6	TGTGCCGGCGGTTTAAACGGCGACCCACCGAAGCGGGGGGCCAACGTCCTGACTTTC	CAGGLNGDPPKRGANVLTF
TRBV9	-	TRBD2	TRBJ2-7	TGTGCCAGCAGCGTAGGACCGAGAACTAGCGGGCTATACGAGCAGTACTTC	CASSVGPRTSGLYEQYF
TRBV27	-	-	TRBJ2-7	TGTGCCAGCAGTCCGCGGGGCAGGCCCTACGAGCAGTACTTC	CASSPRGRPYEQYF
TRBV29-1	-	TRBD1	TRBJ1-2	TGCAGCGTTTCCAACCGGGACAGGGATGGCTACACCTTC	CSVSNRDRDGYTF
TRBV6-1	-	TRBD1	TRBJ1-1	TGTGCCAGCAGTGAGACAGGGGGCGGCACTGAAGCTTTCTTT	CASSETGGGTEAFF
TRBV6-1	-	-	TRBJ2-2	TGTGCCAGTAAGCGTGATTGGGGCGCCACCGGGGAGCTGTTTTTT	CASKRDWGATGELFF
TRBV7-2	-	-	TRBJ2-1	TGTGCCAGCAGCTTAGGGGGCAATACCTACAATGAGCAGTTCTTC	CASSLGGNTYNEQFF
TRBV27	once	TRBD1	TRBJ1-2	TGTGCCAGCAGTGCATCGGACAGGGGGTTTGAAGGCTACACCTTC	CASSASDRGFEGYTF
TRBV6-1	-	-	TRBJ2-3	TGTGCCAGCAGTATCGGGGTCGGGGATACGCAGTATTTT	CASSIGVGDTQYF
TRBV7-9	-	-	TRBJ1-4	TGTGCCAGCAGCTTAGCAGCCCTTAATGAAAAACTGTTTTTT	CASSLAALNEKLFF
TRBV7-6	once	-	TRBJ2-7	TGTGCCAGCAGCTCGCGGGACGCCAAGTTCCCTTACGAGCAGTACTTC	CASSSRDAKFPYEQYF
TRBV5-1	-	-	TRBJ2-3	TGCGCCAGCAGCTTGGGGACTGACCTTGGGGTAACGCAGTATTTT	CASSLGTDLGVTQYF
TRBV5-6	-	TRBD1	TRBJ2-1	TGTGCCAGCAGTCAGGACAGGAGCTCCTACAATGAGCAGTTCTTC	CASSQDRSSYNEQFF
TRBV13	-	-	TRBJ2-1	TGTGCCAGCAGCTTAGAGCCGATCTACTCCTACAATGAGCAGTTCTTC	CASSLEPIYSYNEQFF
TRBV29-1	-	TRBD1	TRBJ2-7	TGCAGCGTTGAGGTGGCAGGGGGTTTCCACGAGCAGTACTTC	CSVEVAGGFHEQYF
TRBV7-9	once	-	TRBJ1-2	TGTGCCAGCAGCCTAGGACACAGGTCTTATGGCTACACCTTC	CASSLGHRSYGYTF
TRBV2	-	TRBD2	TRBJ2-1	TGTGCCAGCTCCGGGACTAGGTCCTACAATGAGCAGTTCTTC	CASSGTRSYNEQFF